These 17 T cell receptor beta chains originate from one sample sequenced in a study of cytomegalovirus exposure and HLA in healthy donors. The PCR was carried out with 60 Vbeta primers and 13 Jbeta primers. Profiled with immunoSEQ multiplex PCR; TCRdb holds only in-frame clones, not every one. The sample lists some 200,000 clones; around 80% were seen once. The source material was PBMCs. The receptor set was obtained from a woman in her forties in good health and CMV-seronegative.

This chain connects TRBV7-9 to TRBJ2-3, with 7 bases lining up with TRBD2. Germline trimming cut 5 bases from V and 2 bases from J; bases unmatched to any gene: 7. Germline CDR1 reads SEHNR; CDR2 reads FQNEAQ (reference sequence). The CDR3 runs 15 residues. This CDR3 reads CASSPTSPFTDTQYF. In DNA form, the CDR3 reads TGTGCCAGCAGCCCGACTAGCCCCTTCACAGATACGCAGTATTTT.

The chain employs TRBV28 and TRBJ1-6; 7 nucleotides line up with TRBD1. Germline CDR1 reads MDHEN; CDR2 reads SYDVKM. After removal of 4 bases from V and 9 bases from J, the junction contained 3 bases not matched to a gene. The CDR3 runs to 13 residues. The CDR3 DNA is TGTGCCAGCAGTTACAGGGGTGCTTCACCCCTCCACTTT. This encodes CASSYRGASPLHF.

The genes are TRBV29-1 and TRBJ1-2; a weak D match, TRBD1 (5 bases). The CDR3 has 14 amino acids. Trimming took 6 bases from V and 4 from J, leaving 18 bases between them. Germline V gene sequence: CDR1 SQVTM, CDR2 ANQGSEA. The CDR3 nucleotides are TGCAGCGTCCAAGGGGCTGCCCTCTCCTATGGCTACACCTTC. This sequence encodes CSVQGAALSYGYTF.

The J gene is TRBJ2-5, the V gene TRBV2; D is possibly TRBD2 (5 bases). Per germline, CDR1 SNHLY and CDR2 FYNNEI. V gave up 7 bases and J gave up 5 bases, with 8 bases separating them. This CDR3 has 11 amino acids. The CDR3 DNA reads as TGTGCCAGCACACTAGGGGAGACCCAGTACTTC. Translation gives CASTLGETQYF. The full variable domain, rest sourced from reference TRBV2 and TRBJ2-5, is EPEVTQTPSHQVTQMGQEVILRCVPISNHLYFYWYRQILGQKVEFLVSFYNNEISEKSEIFDDQFSVERPDGSNFTLKIRSTKLEDSAMYFCASTLGETQYFGPGTRLLVL.

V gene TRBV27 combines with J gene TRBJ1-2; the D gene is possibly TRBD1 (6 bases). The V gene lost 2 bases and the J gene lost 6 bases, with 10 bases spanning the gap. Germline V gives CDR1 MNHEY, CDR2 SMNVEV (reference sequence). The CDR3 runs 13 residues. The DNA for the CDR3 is TGTGCCAGCAGTTTAGTACAGGGAAATGGCTACACCTTC. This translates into CASSLVQGNGYTF.

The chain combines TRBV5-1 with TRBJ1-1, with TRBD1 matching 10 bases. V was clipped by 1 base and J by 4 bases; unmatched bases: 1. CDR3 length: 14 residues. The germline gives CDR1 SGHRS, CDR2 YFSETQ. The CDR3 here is CASSLWDRGTEAFF. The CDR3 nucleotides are TGCGCCAGCAGCTTGTGGGACAGGGGCACTGAAGCTTTCTTT.

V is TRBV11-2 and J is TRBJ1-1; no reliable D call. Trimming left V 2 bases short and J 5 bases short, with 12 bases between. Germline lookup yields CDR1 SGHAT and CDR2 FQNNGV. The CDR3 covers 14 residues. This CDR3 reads CASSLFRSNTEAFF. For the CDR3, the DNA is TGTGCCAGCAGCTTATTCAGGTCCAATACTGAAGCTTTCTTT.

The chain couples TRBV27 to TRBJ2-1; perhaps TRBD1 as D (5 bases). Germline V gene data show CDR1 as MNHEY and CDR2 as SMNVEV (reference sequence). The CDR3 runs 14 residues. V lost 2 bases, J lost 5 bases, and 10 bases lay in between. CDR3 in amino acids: CASSLGADHNEQFF. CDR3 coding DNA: TGTGCCAGCAGTTTAGGGGCAGATCACAATGAGCAGTTCTTC.

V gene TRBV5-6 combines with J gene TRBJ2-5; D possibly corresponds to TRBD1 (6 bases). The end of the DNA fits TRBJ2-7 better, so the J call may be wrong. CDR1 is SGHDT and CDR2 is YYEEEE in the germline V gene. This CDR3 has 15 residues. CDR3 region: CASSLFRDIPYEQYF. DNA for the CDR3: TGTGCCAGCAGCCTTTTCAGGGACATACCCTACGAGCAGTACTTC.

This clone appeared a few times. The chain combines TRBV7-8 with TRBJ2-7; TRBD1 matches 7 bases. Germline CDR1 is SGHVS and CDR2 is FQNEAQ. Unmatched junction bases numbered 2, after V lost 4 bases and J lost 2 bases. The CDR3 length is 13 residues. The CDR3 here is CASSSGGTYEQYF. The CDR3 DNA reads TGTGCCAGCAGCTCAGGGGGAACCTACGAGCAGTACTTC.

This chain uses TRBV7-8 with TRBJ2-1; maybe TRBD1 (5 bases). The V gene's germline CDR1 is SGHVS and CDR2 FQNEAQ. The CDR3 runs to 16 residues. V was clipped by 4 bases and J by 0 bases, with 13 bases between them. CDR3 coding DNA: TGTGCCAGCAGCTCTTCGTCAGGGTTCTCCTACAATGAGCAGTTCTTC. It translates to CASSSSSGFSYNEQFF.

CDR3 protein: CAWRTISTDTQYF. In DNA form, the CDR3 reads TGTGCCTGGAGGACTATTAGCACAGATACGCAGTATTTT. The chain is built from TRBV30 and TRBJ2-3; perhaps TRBD2 as D (5 bases). Germline CDR1 and CDR2: GTSNPN and SVGIG (reference sequence). CDR3 length equals 13 residues. Trimming took 3 bases from V and 0 from J, leaving 7 bases between them.

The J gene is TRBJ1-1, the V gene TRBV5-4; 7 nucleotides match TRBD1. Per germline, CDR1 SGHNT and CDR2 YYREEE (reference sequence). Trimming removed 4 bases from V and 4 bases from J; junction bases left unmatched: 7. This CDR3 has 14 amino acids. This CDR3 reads CASSPQDRSTEAFF. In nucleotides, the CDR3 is TGTGCCAGCAGCCCCCAGGACAGGAGCACTGAAGCTTTCTTT.

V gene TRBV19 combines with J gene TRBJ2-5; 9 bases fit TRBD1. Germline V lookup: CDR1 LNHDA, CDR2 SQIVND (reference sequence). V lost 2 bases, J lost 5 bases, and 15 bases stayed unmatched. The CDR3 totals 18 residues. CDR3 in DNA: TGTGCCAGTAGTATATATCCACCACAGGGGGCGAAAAGGGAGACCCAGTACTTC. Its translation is CASSIYPPQGAKRETQYF.

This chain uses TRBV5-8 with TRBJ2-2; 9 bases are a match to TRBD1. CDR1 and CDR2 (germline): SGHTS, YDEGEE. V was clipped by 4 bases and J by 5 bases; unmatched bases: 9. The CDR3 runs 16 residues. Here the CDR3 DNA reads TGTGCCAGCAGCCTACGTCCCGGGACAGGGACCGGGGAGCTGTTTTTT. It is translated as CASSLRPGTGTGELFF.

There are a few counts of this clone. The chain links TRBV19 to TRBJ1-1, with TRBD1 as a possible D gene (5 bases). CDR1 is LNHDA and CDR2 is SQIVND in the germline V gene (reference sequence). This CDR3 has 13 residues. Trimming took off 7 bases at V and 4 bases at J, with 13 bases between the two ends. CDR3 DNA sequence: TGTGCCAGTAAACCGGCGGGGCTCACTGAAGCTTTCTTT. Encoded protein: CASKPAGLTEAFF.

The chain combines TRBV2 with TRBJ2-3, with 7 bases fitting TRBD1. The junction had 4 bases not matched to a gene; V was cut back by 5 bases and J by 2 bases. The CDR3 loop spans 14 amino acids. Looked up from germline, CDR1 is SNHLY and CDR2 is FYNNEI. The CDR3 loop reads CASSSGTDTDTQYF. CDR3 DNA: TGTGCCAGCAGTTCCGGGACAGACACAGATACGCAGTATTTT.